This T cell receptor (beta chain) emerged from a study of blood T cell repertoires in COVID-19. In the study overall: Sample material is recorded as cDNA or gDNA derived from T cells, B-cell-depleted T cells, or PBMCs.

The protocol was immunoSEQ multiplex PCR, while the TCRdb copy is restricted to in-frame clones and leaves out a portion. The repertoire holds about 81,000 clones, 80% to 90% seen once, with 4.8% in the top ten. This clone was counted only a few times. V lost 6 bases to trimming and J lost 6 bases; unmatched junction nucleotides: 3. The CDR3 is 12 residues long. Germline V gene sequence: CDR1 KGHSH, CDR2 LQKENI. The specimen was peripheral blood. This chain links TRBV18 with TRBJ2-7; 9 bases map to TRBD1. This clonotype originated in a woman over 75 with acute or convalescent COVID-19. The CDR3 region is CASSPTGGEQYF. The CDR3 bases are TGTGCCAGCTCGCCGACAGGGGGCGAGCAGTACTTC.